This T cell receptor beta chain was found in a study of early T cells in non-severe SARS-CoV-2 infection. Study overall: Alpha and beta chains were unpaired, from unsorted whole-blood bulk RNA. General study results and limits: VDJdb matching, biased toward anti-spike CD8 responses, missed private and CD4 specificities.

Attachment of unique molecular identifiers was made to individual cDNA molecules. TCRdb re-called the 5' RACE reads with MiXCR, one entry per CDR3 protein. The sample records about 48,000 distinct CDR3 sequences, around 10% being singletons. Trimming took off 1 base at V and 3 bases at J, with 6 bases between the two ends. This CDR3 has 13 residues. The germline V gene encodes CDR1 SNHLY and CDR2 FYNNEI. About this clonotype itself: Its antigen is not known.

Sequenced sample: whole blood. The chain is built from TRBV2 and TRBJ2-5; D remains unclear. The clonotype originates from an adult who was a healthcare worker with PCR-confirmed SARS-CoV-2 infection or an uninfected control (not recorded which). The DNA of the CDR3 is TGTGCCAGCAGTGAAGTCCGGAAAGAGACCCAGTACTTC. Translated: CASSEVRKETQYF. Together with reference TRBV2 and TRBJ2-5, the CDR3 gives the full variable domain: EPEVTQTPSHQVTQMGQEVILRCVPISNHLYFYWYRQILGQKVEFLVSFYNNEISEKSEIFDDQFSVERPDGSNFTLKIRSTKLEDSAMYFCASSEVRKETQYFGPGTRLLVL.